A selection of T cell receptor beta chains follows, all from one sample in a study of OX40 agonist ivuxolimab in advanced cancers. Profiled with immunoSEQ multiplex PCR; TCRdb holds only in-frame clones, not every one. The repertoire holds about 72,000 clones, with around 83% as singletons. Here the sequenced sample was CD4+ or CD8+ T cells sorted from blood, taken in a trial of the OX40 agonist ivuxolimab. These receptors came from an adult with an advanced solid tumor such as melanoma, head and neck, liver or kidney cancer. Both conserved end residues are part of each CDR3.

J gene	V gene	CDR3 protein
TRBJ2-7	TRBV19	CASSIPGLATEQYF
TRBJ2-7	TRBV7-2	CASSPASGRFSPYEQYF
TRBJ1-3	TRBV6-5	CASRQNNYSGNTIYF
TRBJ2-5	TRBV5-1	CASNRNQETQYF
TRBJ2-7	TRBV19	CASSVTGVAYEQYF
TRBJ2-6	TRBV21-1	CASSGKTGAKGSGANVLTF
TRBJ1-1	TRBV29-1	CSVDLMNTEAFF
TRBJ2-7	TRBV2	CASSGAGTSGRYEQYF
TRBJ2-1	TRBV19	CASSIQGLAGGNEQFF
TRBJ2-7	TRBV10-2	CASSLSVEVLYEQYF
TRBJ2-5	TRBV28	CASSLSAGAVETQYF
TRBJ1-1	TRBV30	CAWSGPVSNTEAFF
TRBJ2-7	TRBV19	CASSIQGAYEQYF
TRBJ2-5	TRBV19	CASSFSPRTGGQETQYF
TRBJ2-7	TRBV30	CAWSGGYEQYF
TRBJ2-7	TRBV28	CASRDSSSYEQYF
TRBJ2-2	TRBV5-6	CASSLTAGELFF
TRBJ1-5	TRBV5-5	CASSLDGQRQPQHF
TRBJ1-4	TRBV19	CASSIGDSNEKLFF
TRBJ2-7	TRBV6-4	CASSVREGDEQYF
TRBJ2-2	TRBV7-2	CASSLHGWATGELFF
TRBJ1-2	TRBV7-2	CASSVQEGYGYTF
TRBJ1-6	TRBV19	CASSPWGSSYNSPLHF
TRBJ2-3	TRBV18	CASSPIHATSGTDTQYF
TRBJ2-3	TRBV20-1	CSAYTGDTQYF
TRBJ2-3	TRBV5-6	CASSRRTSGKDTQYF
TRBJ2-5	TRBV6-5	CASSYIGLAGGKTQYF
TRBJ2-1	TRBV7-6	CASSLSAGGPNNEQFF